This T cell receptor beta chain was retrieved from a study of control samples from healthy donors and cancer patients. The ends lost 6 bases at V and 11 bases at J; junction bases unmatched: 11. CDR3 length: 14 amino acids. CDR1 is LNHDA and CDR2 is SQIVND in the germline V gene (reference sequence). Only in-frame clones appear in the TCRdb table, and some are missing; sequencing was by immunoSEQ multiplex PCR. The sample contains approximately 180,000 clones, 85% to 95% of which appear only once. The sequence was collected from a woman under 30 in good health. This chain links TRBV19 with TRBJ1-1; TRBD1 agrees at 11 bases. Sequenced sample: blood. The CDR3 sequence: CASSIPDRGLRAFF. CDR3 DNA sequence: TGTGCCAGTAGCATACCGGACAGGGGGCTTCGTGCTTTCTTT.